This T cell receptor (beta chain) was sequenced in a study of blood T cell repertoires in COVID-19. Study-wide background: COVID-19 samples collected from the United States, Italy and Spain covered acute and convalescent phases. PBMCs, B-cell-depleted T cells, or T cells were the source of the cDNA or gDNA that made up the material.

This table comes from immunoSEQ multiplex PCR, and its TCRdb copy is limited to in-frame clones, with some not included. This table has fewer than 400,000 clones, approximately 87% appearing once. Cohorts were assigned according to the clinical history that participants reported. The receptor was isolated from a woman in her fifties or sixties who had recovered from COVID-19. Input material: PBMCs or T cells enriched from blood (not recorded which).

The CDR3 sequence is CATSRDSGVYEQYF. The CDR3 region has the DNA TGTGCCACCAGCAGAGATTCAGGGGTCTACGAGCAGTACTTC. The V gene is TRBV15, the J gene TRBJ2-7; weak D call: TRBD1 (6 bases). V dropped 0 bases and J dropped 3 bases, with 9 bases sitting between them. Germline V gene lookup returns CDR1 LNHNV and CDR2 YYDKDF (reference sequence). CDR3 size: 14 residues.